This TCR beta chain was observed in a study of blood T cell repertoires in COVID-19. Study overall: Samples taken during acute and convalescent COVID-19 were collected in the United States, Italy and Spain.

In its sample, this clone was seen a few times. Measured with immunoSEQ multiplex PCR; TCRdb has only the in-frame clones, and not every one. Of fewer than 300,000 clones listed, approximately 77% are singletons. The material sequenced was peripheral blood. This sequence was found in a young woman with acute or convalescent COVID-19.

The CDR3 spells CASSAGTSGWMQYTQYF. CDR3 DNA sequence: TGTGCCAGCAGCGCCGGGACTAGCGGGTGGATGCAGTATACGCAGTATTTT. J is TRBJ2-3 and V is TRBV9; 12 bases map to TRBD2. Germline CDR1 SGDLS, CDR2 YYNGEE. V lost 3 bases and J lost 7; bases outside the gene matches: 12. The CDR3 runs 17 residues.